This paragraph covers one TCR beta chain sequence. The data were obtained in a study of blood T cell repertoires in COVID-19. Germline V lookup: CDR1 LNHDA, CDR2 SQIVND (reference sequence). With 9 bases removed from V and 8 bases from J, the gap between germline ends came to 22 bases. The CDR3 covers 14 residues. The study recruited people aged roughly 18 to 95 years across approximately 24 US areas. Here immunoSEQ multiplex PCR was the method, and the copy in TCRdb shows in-frame clones only, minus some. The table includes under 300,000 clones, 88% detected once. This sequence joins TRBV19 and TRBJ1-2, with D possibly TRBD1 on 6 matching bases. The sequencing sample was made of PBMCs or T cells enriched from blood (not recorded which). The receptor was isolated from a middle-aged woman with acute COVID-19. CDR3 DNA: TGTGCCAGCGAAACCCTCAGGGGCGCGGGCGGCTACACCTTC. Encoded protein: CASETLRGAGGYTF.